These T cell receptor beta chains were read from a single sample in a study of T cell repertoires in cytomegalovirus infection. Using its own MiXCR run on the reads, TCRdb lists one record per CDR3 protein. This sample carries about 770,000 distinct CDR3 sequences, about 28% of them seen once, and the ten largest clones take around 13%. These TCRs' antigens remain unknown. The sequences come from cultured CD8+ T cells from PBMCs, collected from culture after CMV antigen stimulation. The receptors derive from a human donor in good health (CMV status not recorded). Some clones in this sample may be carry-over from other donors' samples. The CDR3 runs from the conserved cysteine through the conserved F or W. Each record gives: D gene, clone size, J gene, CDR3 length, V gene, CDR3 protein, CDR3 DNA. The D gene is left open where the match is weak. Size tells how often a clone was seen (once, few, many) or the class of an expanded clone, and some rows leave it out.

D gene: TRBD1
clone size: -
J gene: TRBJ1-1
CDR3 length: 16
V gene: TRBV7-9
CDR3 protein: CASSLVGTGKNTEAFF
CDR3 DNA: TGTGCCAGCAGCTTAGTAGGGACAGGAAAGAACACTGAAGCTTTCTTT

D gene: TRBD2
clone size: -
J gene: TRBJ2-1
CDR3 length: 19
V gene: TRBV6-5
CDR3 protein: CASSSISPRTSGGKNEQFF
CDR3 DNA: TGTGCCAGCAGTTCTATTTCACCCCGGACTAGCGGGGGGAAGAATGAGCAGTTCTTC

D gene: -
clone size: -
J gene: TRBJ1-1
CDR3 length: 14
V gene: TRBV6-1
CDR3 protein: CASSWVIENTEAFF
CDR3 DNA: TGTGCCAGCAGTTGGGTCATTGAAAACACTGAAGCTTTCTTT

D gene: TRBD1
clone size: few
J gene: TRBJ1-3
CDR3 length: 14
V gene: TRBV7-9
CDR3 protein: CASSHRDRGDTIYF
CDR3 DNA: TGTGCCAGCAGCCACCGGGACAGGGGAGACACCATATATTTT

D gene: TRBD2
clone size: -
J gene: TRBJ2-7
CDR3 length: 16
V gene: TRBV10-3
CDR3 protein: CAISESGTSGPYEQYF
CDR3 DNA: TGTGCCATCAGTGAGTCCGGGACTAGCGGTCCCTACGAGCAGTACTTC

D gene: -
clone size: -
J gene: TRBJ1-1
CDR3 length: 17
V gene: TRBV5-3
CDR3 protein: CARSLAAGRTMNTEAFF
CDR3 DNA: TGTGCCAGAAGCTTGGCGGCAGGGAGGACCATGAACACTGAAGCTTTCTTT

D gene: -
clone size: -
J gene: TRBJ2-4
CDR3 length: 15
V gene: TRBV2
CDR3 protein: CASSLLRGGPNIQYF
CDR3 DNA: TGTGCCAGCAGTTTATTGAGGGGCGGCCCAAACATTCAGTACTTC

D gene: -
clone size: -
J gene: TRBJ1-2
CDR3 length: 15
V gene: TRBV5-1
CDR3 protein: CASSLDGAVVNGYTF
CDR3 DNA: TGCGCCAGCAGCTTGGACGGGGCGGTGGTTAATGGCTACACCTTC

D gene: -
clone size: few
J gene: TRBJ2-7
CDR3 length: 12
V gene: TRBV7-6
CDR3 protein: CASSLGVAEQYF
CDR3 DNA: TGTGCCAGCAGCTTAGGGGTGGCCGAGCAGTACTTC

D gene: -
clone size: -
J gene: TRBJ2-2
CDR3 length: 15
V gene: TRBV29-1
CDR3 protein: CSVEVIAGRTGELFF
CDR3 DNA: TGCAGCGTTGAAGTTATCGCAGGGCGCACCGGGGAGCTGTTTTTT

D gene: -
clone size: -
J gene: TRBJ2-7
CDR3 length: 14
V gene: TRBV19
CDR3 protein: CASSIEGQAYEQYF
CDR3 DNA: TGTGCCAGTAGTATAGAGGGACAAGCCTACGAGCAGTACTTC

D gene: TRBD1
clone size: -
J gene: TRBJ1-1
CDR3 length: 15
V gene: TRBV9
CDR3 protein: CASSAQTGGITEAFF
CDR3 DNA: TGTGCCAGCAGCGCCCAAACAGGGGGCATCACTGAAGCTTTCTTT

D gene: TRBD2
clone size: few
J gene: TRBJ2-5
CDR3 length: 16
V gene: TRBV5-1
CDR3 protein: CASSFLSGGRQETQYF
CDR3 DNA: TGCGCCAGCAGCTTCCTCAGCGGGGGACGGCAAGAGACCCAGTACTTC

D gene: -
clone size: -
J gene: TRBJ1-5
CDR3 length: 16
V gene: TRBV6-1
CDR3 protein: CASSEEAGINNQPQHF
CDR3 DNA: TGTGCCAGCAGTGAAGAGGCAGGGATTAACAATCAGCCCCAGCATTTT

D gene: -
clone size: -
J gene: TRBJ2-1
CDR3 length: 16
V gene: TRBV20-1
CDR3 protein: CSARGSTGDSYNEQFF
CDR3 DNA: TGCAGTGCTAGAGGGTCTACGGGGGACTCCTACAATGAGCAGTTCTTC

D gene: -
clone size: once
J gene: TRBJ2-1
CDR3 length: 15
V gene: TRBV7-6
CDR3 protein: CASSLGRDPFNEQFF
CDR3 DNA: TGTGCCAGCAGCTTAGGGCGGGACCCTTTTAATGAGCAGTTCTTC

D gene: -
clone size: few
J gene: TRBJ1-1
CDR3 length: 17
V gene: TRBV10-3
CDR3 protein: CAISEGDMVGKNTEAFF
CDR3 DNA: TGTGCCATCAGTGAGGGAGACATGGTTGGGAAGAACACTGAAGCTTTCTTT

D gene: -
clone size: few
J gene: TRBJ2-1
CDR3 length: 14
V gene: TRBV20-1
CDR3 protein: CSARDAFSYNEQFF
CDR3 DNA: TGCAGTGCTAGAGATGCCTTCTCCTACAATGAGCAGTTCTTC

D gene: TRBD2
clone size: -
J gene: TRBJ2-2
CDR3 length: 17
V gene: TRBV2
CDR3 protein: CASKGTSGGTNTGELFF
CDR3 DNA: TGTGCCAGCAAAGGGACTAGCGGGGGCACGAACACCGGGGAGCTGTTTTTT

D gene: TRBD1
clone size: -
J gene: TRBJ2-2
CDR3 length: 17
V gene: TRBV27
CDR3 protein: CASSLIGQGGGTGELFF
CDR3 DNA: TGTGCCAGCAGTTTAATCGGACAGGGGGGGGGCACCGGGGAGCTGTTTTTT

D gene: -
clone size: -
J gene: TRBJ1-3
CDR3 length: 13
V gene: TRBV2
CDR3 protein: CASTPVAGNTIYF
CDR3 DNA: TGTGCCAGCACGCCAGTCGCCGGAAACACCATATATTTT

D gene: -
clone size: -
J gene: TRBJ2-7
CDR3 length: 14
V gene: TRBV19
CDR3 protein: CASSTTGLTYEQYF
CDR3 DNA: TGTGCCAGTAGTACCACAGGGTTGACCTACGAGCAGTACTTC

D gene: TRBD2
clone size: many
J gene: TRBJ2-1
CDR3 length: 14
V gene: TRBV27
CDR3 protein: CASSLSGLANEQFF
CDR3 DNA: TGTGCCAGCAGTTTATCGGGACTAGCAAATGAGCAGTTCTTC

D gene: -
clone size: many
J gene: TRBJ2-1
CDR3 length: 15
V gene: TRBV7-9
CDR3 protein: CASSLVELLYNEQFF
CDR3 DNA: TGTGCCAGCAGCTTAGTGGAGTTGCTGTACAATGAGCAGTTCTTC

D gene: -
clone size: few
J gene: TRBJ2-7
CDR3 length: 15
V gene: TRBV2
CDR3 protein: CASSESEERPYEQYF
CDR3 DNA: TGTGCCAGCAGTGAGTCCGAGGAAAGACCCTACGAGCAGTACTTC

D gene: TRBD2
clone size: few
J gene: TRBJ2-1
CDR3 length: 16
V gene: TRBV7-2
CDR3 protein: CASRTWAGGLYNEQFF
CDR3 DNA: TGTGCCAGCAGGACGTGGGCGGGGGGCCTTTACAATGAGCAGTTCTTC

D gene: TRBD1
clone size: few
J gene: TRBJ1-1
CDR3 length: 13
V gene: TRBV7-6
CDR3 protein: CASSSTPGGDAFF
CDR3 DNA: TGTGCCAGCAGCTCAACCCCAGGGGGTGATGCTTTCTTT

D gene: -
clone size: few
J gene: TRBJ1-1
CDR3 length: 13
V gene: TRBV27
CDR3 protein: CASRLGLDTEAFF
CDR3 DNA: TGTGCCAGCAGGCTCGGGTTGGACACTGAAGCTTTCTTT

D gene: TRBD2
clone size: -
J gene: TRBJ2-1
CDR3 length: 14
V gene: TRBV20-1
CDR3 protein: CSASERGTNNEQFF
CDR3 DNA: TGCAGTGCGTCGGAGCGGGGGACCAACAATGAGCAGTTCTTC

D gene: TRBD2
clone size: few
J gene: TRBJ2-3
CDR3 length: 17
V gene: TRBV15
CDR3 protein: CATSRDSWAGGTDTQYF
CDR3 DNA: TGTGCCACCAGCAGAGATAGCTGGGCGGGGGGCACAGATACGCAGTATTTT

D gene: TRBD1
clone size: -
J gene: TRBJ1-1
CDR3 length: 14
V gene: TRBV5-4
CDR3 protein: CASGQDRTYTEAFF
CDR3 DNA: TGTGCCAGTGGCCAGGACAGGACGTACACTGAAGCTTTCTTT

D gene: -
clone size: -
J gene: TRBJ1-1
CDR3 length: 14
V gene: TRBV6-5
CDR3 protein: CASNAAVGYTEAFF
CDR3 DNA: TGTGCCAGCAACGCGGCTGTAGGGTACACTGAAGCTTTCTTT

D gene: TRBD2
clone size: few
J gene: TRBJ2-1
CDR3 length: 17
V gene: TRBV7-9
CDR3 protein: CASSLARRGGGLDEQFF
CDR3 DNA: TGTGCCAGCAGCTTAGCGAGGCGGGGGGGGGGTCTCGATGAGCAGTTCTTC

D gene: -
clone size: many
J gene: TRBJ2-3
CDR3 length: 15
V gene: TRBV7-9
CDR3 protein: CASSLPGTSTDTQYF
CDR3 DNA: TGTGCCAGCAGCTTACCGGGGACAAGCACAGATACGCAGTATTTT

D gene: -
clone size: many
J gene: TRBJ1-1
CDR3 length: 15
V gene: TRBV3-1
CDR3 protein: CASSQDTGGCTEAFF
CDR3 DNA: TGTGCCAGCAGCCAAGATACGGGGGGCTGCACTGAAGCTTTCTTT

D gene: TRBD2
clone size: -
J gene: TRBJ2-2
CDR3 length: 17
V gene: TRBV9
CDR3 protein: CASSVGTSGGAVGELFF
CDR3 DNA: TGTGCCAGCAGCGTAGGAACTAGCGGGGGGGCTGTCGGGGAGCTGTTTTTT

D gene: -
clone size: -
J gene: TRBJ2-7
CDR3 length: 15
V gene: TRBV27
CDR3 protein: CASSPWGGGRDEQYF
CDR3 DNA: TGTGCCAGCAGTCCTTGGGGGGGGGGCCGGGACGAGCAGTACTTC

D gene: TRBD1
clone size: few
J gene: TRBJ1-2
CDR3 length: 18
V gene: TRBV29-1
CDR3 protein: CSVVHPGTGGLANYGYTF
CDR3 DNA: TGCAGCGTCGTTCACCCCGGGACAGGGGGGTTAGCTAACTATGGCTACACCTTC

D gene: TRBD1
clone size: few
J gene: TRBJ1-4
CDR3 length: 16
V gene: TRBV6-1
CDR3 protein: CASSGLPGQGDEKLFF
CDR3 DNA: TGTGCCAGCAGTGGACTACCGGGACAGGGAGATGAAAAACTGTTTTTT

D gene: -
clone size: many
J gene: TRBJ2-1
CDR3 length: 13
V gene: TRBV14
CDR3 protein: CASSQALISEQFF
CDR3 DNA: TGTGCCAGCAGCCAAGCCCTCATCAGTGAGCAGTTCTTC

D gene: TRBD2
clone size: few
J gene: TRBJ2-3
CDR3 length: 14
V gene: TRBV7-6
CDR3 protein: CASSSPGGPDTQYF
CDR3 DNA: TGTGCCAGCAGCTCACCGGGGGGGCCAGATACGCAGTATTTT

D gene: -
clone size: -
J gene: TRBJ1-1
CDR3 length: 12
V gene: TRBV12-3/TRBV12-4
CDR3 protein: CASSLLFTEAFF
CDR3 DNA: TGTGCCAGCAGTTTGCTTTTCACTGAAGCTTTCTTT

D gene: TRBD1
clone size: few
J gene: TRBJ1-5
CDR3 length: 14
V gene: TRBV15
CDR3 protein: CATSRTGGHQPQHF
CDR3 DNA: TGTGCCACCAGCAGGACAGGGGGGCATCAGCCCCAGCATTTT

D gene: -
clone size: -
J gene: TRBJ1-5
CDR3 length: 15
V gene: TRBV19
CDR3 protein: CASSPPRGLGQPQHF
CDR3 DNA: TGTGCCAGTAGTCCGCCCAGGGGCCTGGGGCAGCCCCAGCATTTT

D gene: TRBD1
clone size: -
J gene: TRBJ2-3
CDR3 length: 18
V gene: TRBV6-1
CDR3 protein: CASSEARQGKLSTDTQYF
CDR3 DNA: TGTGCCAGCAGTGAAGCGAGACAGGGAAAGCTAAGCACAGATACGCAGTATTTT

D gene: -
clone size: many
J gene: TRBJ2-1
CDR3 length: 15
V gene: TRBV7-8
CDR3 protein: CASSLAVAISYEQFF
CDR3 DNA: TGTGCCAGCAGCTTAGCGGTAGCCATAAGCTATGAGCAGTTCTTC

D gene: TRBD1
clone size: many
J gene: TRBJ2-1
CDR3 length: 15
V gene: TRBV7-6
CDR3 protein: CASSSGTGGYNEQFF
CDR3 DNA: TGTGCCAGCAGCTCAGGGACAGGGGGCTACAATGAGCAGTTCTTC

D gene: -
clone size: -
J gene: TRBJ1-2
CDR3 length: 13
V gene: TRBV29-1
CDR3 protein: CSVFGGTYYGYTF
CDR3 DNA: TGCAGCGTCTTTGGAGGGACCTACTATGGCTACACCTTC

D gene: -
clone size: -
J gene: TRBJ1-5
CDR3 length: 13
V gene: TRBV27
CDR3 protein: CASSSSGSGPQHF
CDR3 DNA: -

D gene: TRBD1
clone size: few
J gene: TRBJ2-4
CDR3 length: 16
V gene: TRBV27
CDR3 protein: CASSFLGQGRVNIQYF
CDR3 DNA: TGTGCCAGCAGTTTCCTTGGACAGGGTAGGGTAAACATTCAGTACTTC

D gene: TRBD1
clone size: -
J gene: TRBJ1-3
CDR3 length: 14
V gene: TRBV4-3
CDR3 protein: CASSRPGQENTIYF
CDR3 DNA: TGCGCCAGCAGCCGACCGGGACAGGAAAACACCATATATTTT

D gene: TRBD2
clone size: -
J gene: TRBJ2-1
CDR3 length: 17
V gene: TRBV24-1
CDR3 protein: CATSDPDGTSGEDEQFF
CDR3 DNA: TGTGCCACCAGTGATCCGGACGGGACTAGCGGGGAGGATGAGCAGTTCTTC